This T cell receptor (beta chain) was obtained from a study of blood T cell repertoires in COVID-19. Looking at the study overall: Samples representing acute and convalescent COVID-19 were sourced from the United States, Italy and Spain. From T cells, B-cell-depleted T cells, or PBMCs came the material, which was cDNA or gDNA.

In its sample, this clone was seen a few times. The authors' processing: Amplification from reference gene primers served as the basis for estimated nucleated cell counts. Profiling relied on immunoSEQ multiplex PCR, and the TCRdb table lists in-frame clones only, not all of them. V and J calls and clone size come straight from that table; D and trimming were deduced from the DNA. The table records 100,000 to 150,000 clones, about nine tenths of them present only once. Germline V gives CDR1 WNHNN, CDR2 SYGVQD (reference sequence). The V gene lost 3 bases and the J gene lost 7 bases, with 18 bases spanning the gap. The CDR3 has 16 amino acids.

The chain couples TRBV10-1 to TRBJ2-2; weak D call: TRBD1 (6 bases). The sample was peripheral blood. This clonotype was sampled from a human donor in a cohort sampled during active COVID-19. This CDR3 reads CASSDPTGALGGELFF. As DNA, the CDR3 is TGCGCCAGCAGTGACCCGACAGGCGCCTTGGGCGGGGAGCTGTTTTTT.